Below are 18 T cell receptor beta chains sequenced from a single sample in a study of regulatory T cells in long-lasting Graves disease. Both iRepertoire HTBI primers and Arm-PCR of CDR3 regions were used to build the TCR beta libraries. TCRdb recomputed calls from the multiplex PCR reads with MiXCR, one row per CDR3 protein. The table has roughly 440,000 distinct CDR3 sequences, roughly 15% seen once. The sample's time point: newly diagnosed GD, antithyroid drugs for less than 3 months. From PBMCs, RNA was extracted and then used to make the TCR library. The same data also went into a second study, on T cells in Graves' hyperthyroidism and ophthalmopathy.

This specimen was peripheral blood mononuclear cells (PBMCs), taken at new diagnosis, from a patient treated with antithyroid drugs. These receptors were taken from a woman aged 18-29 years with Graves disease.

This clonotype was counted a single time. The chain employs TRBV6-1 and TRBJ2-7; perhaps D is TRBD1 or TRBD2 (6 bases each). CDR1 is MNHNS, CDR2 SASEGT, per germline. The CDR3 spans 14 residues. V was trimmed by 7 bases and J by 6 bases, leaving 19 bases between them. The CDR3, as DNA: TGTGCCAGCATGGACTACGGGGGCCGCCCCGAGCAGTACTTC. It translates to CASMDYGGRPEQYF.

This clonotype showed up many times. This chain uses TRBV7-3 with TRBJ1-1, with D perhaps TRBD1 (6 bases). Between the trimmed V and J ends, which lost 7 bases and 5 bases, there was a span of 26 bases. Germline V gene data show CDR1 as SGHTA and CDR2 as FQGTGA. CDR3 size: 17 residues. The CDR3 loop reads CASTRGGGLQRETEAFF. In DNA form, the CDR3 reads TGTGCCAGCACCAGGGGCGGGGGCCTGCAAAGGGAAACTGAAGCTTTCTTT.

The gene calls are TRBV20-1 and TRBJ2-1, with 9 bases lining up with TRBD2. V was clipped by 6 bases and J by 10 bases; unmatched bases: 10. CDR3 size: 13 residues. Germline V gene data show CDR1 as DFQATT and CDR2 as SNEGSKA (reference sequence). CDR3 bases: TGCAGTGCCAGGGGACTAGCCTCCTACGAGCAGTTCTTC. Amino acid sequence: CSARGLASYEQFF.

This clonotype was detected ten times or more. The CDR3 coding sequence is TGTGCCAGCAGCCAAGGACCCACAGATACGCAGTATTTT. The encoded protein is CASSQGPTDTQYF. V usage is TRBV3-1 and J usage is TRBJ2-3; D is undetermined. Germline CDR1 LGHDT, CDR2 YNNKEL (reference sequence). Trimming took 1 base from V and 2 from J, leaving 4 bases between them. The CDR3 has 13 amino acids.

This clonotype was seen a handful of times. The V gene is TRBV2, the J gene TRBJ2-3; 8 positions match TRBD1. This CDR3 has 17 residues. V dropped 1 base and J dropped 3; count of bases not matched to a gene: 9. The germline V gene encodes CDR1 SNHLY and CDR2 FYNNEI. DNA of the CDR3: TGTGCCAGCAGTGAAGGTTTGGCAGGGGGCGAAACAGATACGCAGTATTTT. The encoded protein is CASSEGLAGGETDTQYF. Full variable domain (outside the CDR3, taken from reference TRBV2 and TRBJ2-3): EPEVTQTPSHQVTQMGQEVILRCVPISNHLYFYWYRQILGQKVEFLVSFYNNEISEKSEIFDDQFSVERPDGSNFTLKIRSTKLEDSAMYFCASSEGLAGGETDTQYFGPGTRLTVL.

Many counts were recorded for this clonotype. CDR3 residues: CASSPSLFGKGEQFF. CDR3 DNA sequence: TGTGCCAGCAGCCCTTCCTTGTTCGGGAAAGGTGAGCAGTTCTTC. The chain combines TRBV3-1 with TRBJ2-1; D is perhaps TRBD2 (5 bases). Germline V gene sequence: CDR1 LGHDT, CDR2 YNNKEL (reference sequence). V lost 4 bases to trimming and J lost 9 bases, with 19 bases between them. The CDR3 is made up of 15 amino acids.

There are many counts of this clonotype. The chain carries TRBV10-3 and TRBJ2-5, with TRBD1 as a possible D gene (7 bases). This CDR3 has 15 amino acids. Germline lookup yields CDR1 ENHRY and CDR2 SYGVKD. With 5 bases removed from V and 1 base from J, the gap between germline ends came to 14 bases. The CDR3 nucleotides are TGTGCCATCAGTCAAGGAGGGGACAGCCAAGAGACCCAGTACTTC. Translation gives CAISQGGDSQETQYF.

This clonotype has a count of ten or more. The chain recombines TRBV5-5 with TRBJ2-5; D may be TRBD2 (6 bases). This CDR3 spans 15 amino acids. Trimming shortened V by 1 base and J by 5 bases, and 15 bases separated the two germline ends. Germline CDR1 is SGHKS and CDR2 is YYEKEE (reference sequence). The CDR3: CASSLSPGSMETQYF. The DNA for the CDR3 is TGTGCCAGCAGCTTGTCGCCCGGGAGTATGGAGACCCAGTACTTC.

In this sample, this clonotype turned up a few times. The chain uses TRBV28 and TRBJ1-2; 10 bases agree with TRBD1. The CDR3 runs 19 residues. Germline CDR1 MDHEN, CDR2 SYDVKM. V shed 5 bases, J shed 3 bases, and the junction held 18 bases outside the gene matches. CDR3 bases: TGTGCCAGCAGTGCCATCCGGGACAGGGGATATTGGAGTGACTATGGCTACACCTTC. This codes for CASSAIRDRGYWSDYGYTF.

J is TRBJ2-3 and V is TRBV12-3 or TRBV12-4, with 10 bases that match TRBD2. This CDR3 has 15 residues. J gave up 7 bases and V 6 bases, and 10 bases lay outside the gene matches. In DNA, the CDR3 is TGTGCCAGCAGCCCAAGCGGGAGGGGGTTAAATACGCAGTATTTT. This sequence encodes CASSPSGRGLNTQYF.

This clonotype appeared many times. Here the CDR3 reads CSARIIEGNQPQHF. In DNA, the CDR3 is TGCAGTGCTAGGATTATCGAAGGAAATCAGCCCCAGCATTTT. The chain links TRBV20-1 to TRBJ1-5, with no clear D. The V and J ends lost 3 bases and 4 bases respectively, with 13 bases between them. Looked up from germline, CDR1 is DFQATT and CDR2 is SNEGSKA (reference sequence). The CDR3 spans 14 residues.

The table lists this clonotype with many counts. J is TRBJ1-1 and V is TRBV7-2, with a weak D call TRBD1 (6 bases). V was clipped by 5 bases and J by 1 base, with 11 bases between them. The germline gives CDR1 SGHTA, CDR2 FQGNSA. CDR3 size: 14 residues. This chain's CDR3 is CASSLTGRNTEAFF. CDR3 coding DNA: TGTGCCAGCAGCCTAACAGGGAGGAACACTGAAGCTTTCTTT.

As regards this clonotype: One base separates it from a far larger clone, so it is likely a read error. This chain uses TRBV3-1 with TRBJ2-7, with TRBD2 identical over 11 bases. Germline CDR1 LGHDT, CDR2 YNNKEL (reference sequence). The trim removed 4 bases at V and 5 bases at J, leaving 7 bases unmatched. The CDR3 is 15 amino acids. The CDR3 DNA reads TGTGCCAGCAGCCCCATAGCGGGAGGGCCTCACGAGCAGTACTTC. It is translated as CASSPIAGGPHEQYF.

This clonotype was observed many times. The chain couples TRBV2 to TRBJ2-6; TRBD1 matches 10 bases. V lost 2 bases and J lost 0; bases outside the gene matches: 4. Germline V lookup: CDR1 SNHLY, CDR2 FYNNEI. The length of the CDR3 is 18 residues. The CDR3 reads CASSERQGADSGANVLTF. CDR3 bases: TGTGCCAGCAGTGAAAGACAGGGGGCCGACTCTGGGGCCAACGTCCTGACTTTC. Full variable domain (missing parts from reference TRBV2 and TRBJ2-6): EPEVTQTPSHQVTQMGQEVILRCVPISNHLYFYWYRQILGQKVEFLVSFYNNEISEKSEIFDDQFSVERPDGSNFTLKIRSTKLEDSAMYFCASSERQGADSGANVLTFGAGSRLTVL.

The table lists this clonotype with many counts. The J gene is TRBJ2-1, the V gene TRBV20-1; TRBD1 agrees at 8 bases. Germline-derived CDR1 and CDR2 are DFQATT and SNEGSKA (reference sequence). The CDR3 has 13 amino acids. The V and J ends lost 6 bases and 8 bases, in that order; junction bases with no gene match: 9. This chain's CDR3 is CSAGDRTGDEQFF. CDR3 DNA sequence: TGCAGTGCCGGGGACAGGACGGGGGATGAGCAGTTCTTC.

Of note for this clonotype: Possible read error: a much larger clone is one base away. This CDR3 reads CSARKGLAQLQETQHF. CDR3 in DNA: TGCAGTGCTAGAAAAGGGCTAGCGCAACTCCAAGAGACCCAGCACTTC. The chain is built from TRBV20-1 and TRBJ2-5, with D possibly being TRBD2 (6 bases). From germline, CDR1 is DFQATT and CDR2 SNEGSKA (reference sequence). The CDR3 is 16 amino acids.

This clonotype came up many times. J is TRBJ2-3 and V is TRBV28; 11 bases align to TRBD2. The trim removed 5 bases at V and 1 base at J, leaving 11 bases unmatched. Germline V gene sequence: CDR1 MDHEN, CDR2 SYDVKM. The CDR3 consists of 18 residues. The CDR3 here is CASSPPRLAGIGTDTQYF. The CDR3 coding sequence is TGTGCCAGCAGTCCGCCGCGACTAGCGGGAATAGGCACAGATACGCAGTATTTT. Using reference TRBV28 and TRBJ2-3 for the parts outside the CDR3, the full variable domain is DVKVTQSSRYLVKRTGEKVFLECVQDMDHENMFWYRQDPGLGLRLIYFSYDVKMKEKGDIPEGYSVSREKKERFSLILESASTNQTSMYLCASSPPRLAGIGTDTQYFGPGTRLTVL.

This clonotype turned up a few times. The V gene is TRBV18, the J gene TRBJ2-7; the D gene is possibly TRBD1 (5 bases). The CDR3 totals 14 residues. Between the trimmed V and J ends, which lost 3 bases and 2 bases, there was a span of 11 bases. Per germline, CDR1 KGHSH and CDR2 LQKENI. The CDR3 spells CASSPDTSTYEQYF. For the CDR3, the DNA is TGTGCCAGCTCACCGGACACCTCCACCTACGAGCAGTACTTC.